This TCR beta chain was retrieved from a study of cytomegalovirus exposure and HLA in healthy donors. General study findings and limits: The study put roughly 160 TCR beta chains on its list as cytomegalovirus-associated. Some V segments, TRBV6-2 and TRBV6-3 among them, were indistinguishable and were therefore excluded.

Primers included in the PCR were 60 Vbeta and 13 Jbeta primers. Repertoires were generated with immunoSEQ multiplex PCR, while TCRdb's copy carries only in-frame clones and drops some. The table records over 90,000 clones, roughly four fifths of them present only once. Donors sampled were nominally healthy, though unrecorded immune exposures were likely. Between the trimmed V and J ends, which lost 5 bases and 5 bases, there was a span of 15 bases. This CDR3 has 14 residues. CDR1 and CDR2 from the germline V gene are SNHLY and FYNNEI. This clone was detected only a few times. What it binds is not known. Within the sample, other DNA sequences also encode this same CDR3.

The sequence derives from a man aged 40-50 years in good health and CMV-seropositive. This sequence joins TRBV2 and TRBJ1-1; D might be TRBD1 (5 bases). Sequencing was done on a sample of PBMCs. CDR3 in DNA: TGTGCCAGCAGTACCCAGGCGGGACTTACTGAAGCTTTCTTT. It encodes CASSTQAGLTEAFF. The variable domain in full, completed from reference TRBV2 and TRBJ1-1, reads EPEVTQTPSHQVTQMGQEVILRCVPISNHLYFYWYRQILGQKVEFLVSFYNNEISEKSEIFDDQFSVERPDGSNFTLKIRSTKLEDSAMYFCASSTQAGLTEAFFGQGTRLTVV.